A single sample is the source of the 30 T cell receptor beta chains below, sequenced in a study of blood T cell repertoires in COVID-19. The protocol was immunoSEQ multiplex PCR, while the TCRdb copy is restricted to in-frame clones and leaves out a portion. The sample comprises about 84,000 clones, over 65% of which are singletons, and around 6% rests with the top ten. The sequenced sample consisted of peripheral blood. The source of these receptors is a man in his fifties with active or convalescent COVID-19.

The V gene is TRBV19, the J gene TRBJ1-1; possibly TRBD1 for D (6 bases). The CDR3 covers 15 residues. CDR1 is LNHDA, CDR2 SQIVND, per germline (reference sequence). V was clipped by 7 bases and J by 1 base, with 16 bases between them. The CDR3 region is CASTHPDRRNTEAFF. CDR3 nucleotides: TGTGCCAGTACCCACCCCGACAGGAGGAACACTGAAGCTTTCTTT.

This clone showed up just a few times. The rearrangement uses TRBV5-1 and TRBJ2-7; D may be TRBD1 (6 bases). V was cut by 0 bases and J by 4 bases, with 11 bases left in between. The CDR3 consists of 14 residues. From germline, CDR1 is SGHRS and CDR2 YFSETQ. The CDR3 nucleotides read TGCGCCAGCAGCTTGGACAGGGAGAGATACGAGCAGTACTTC. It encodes CASSLDRERYEQYF.

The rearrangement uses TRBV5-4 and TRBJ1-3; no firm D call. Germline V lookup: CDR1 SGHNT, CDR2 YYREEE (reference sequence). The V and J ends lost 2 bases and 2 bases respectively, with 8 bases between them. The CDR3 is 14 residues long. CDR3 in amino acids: CASSFTGAGNTIYF. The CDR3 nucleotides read TGTGCCAGCAGCTTTACCGGGGCTGGAAACACCATATATTTT.

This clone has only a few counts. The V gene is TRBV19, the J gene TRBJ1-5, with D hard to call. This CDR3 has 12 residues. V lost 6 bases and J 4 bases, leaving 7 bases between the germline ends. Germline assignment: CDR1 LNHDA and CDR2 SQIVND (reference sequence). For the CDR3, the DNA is TGTGCCAGTAGGATACTAAATCAGCCCCAGCATTTT. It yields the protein CASRILNQPQHF.

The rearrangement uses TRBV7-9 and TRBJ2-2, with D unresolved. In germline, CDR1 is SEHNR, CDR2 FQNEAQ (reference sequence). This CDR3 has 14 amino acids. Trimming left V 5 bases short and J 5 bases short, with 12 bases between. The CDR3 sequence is CASSPDVRTGELFF. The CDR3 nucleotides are TGTGCCAGCAGCCCCGATGTCCGGACCGGGGAGCTGTTTTTT.

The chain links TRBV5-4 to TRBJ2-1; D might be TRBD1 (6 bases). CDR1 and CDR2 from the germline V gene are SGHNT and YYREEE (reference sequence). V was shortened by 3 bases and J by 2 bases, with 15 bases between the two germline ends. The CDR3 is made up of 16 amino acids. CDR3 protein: CASSSQGWGTYNEQFF. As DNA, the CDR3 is TGTGCCAGCAGCTCACAGGGTTGGGGAACCTACAATGAGCAGTTCTTC.

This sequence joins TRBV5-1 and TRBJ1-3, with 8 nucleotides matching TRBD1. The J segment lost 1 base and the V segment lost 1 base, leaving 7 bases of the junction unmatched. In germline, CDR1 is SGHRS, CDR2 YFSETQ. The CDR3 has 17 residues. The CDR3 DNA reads TGCGCCAGCAGCTTGAGACAGGGGCCTAATTCTGGAAACACCATATATTTT. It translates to CASSLRQGPNSGNTIYF. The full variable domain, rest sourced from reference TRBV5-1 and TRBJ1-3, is KAGVTQTPRYLIKTRGQQVTLSCSPISGHRSVSWYQQTPGQGLQFLFEYFSETQRNKGNFPGRFSGRQFSNSRSEMNVSTLELGDSALYLCASSLRQGPNSGNTIYFGEGSWLTVV.

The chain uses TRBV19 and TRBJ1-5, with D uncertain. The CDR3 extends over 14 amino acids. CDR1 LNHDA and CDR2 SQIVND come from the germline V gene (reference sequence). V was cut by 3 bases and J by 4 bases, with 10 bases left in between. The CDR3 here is CASSISRENQPQHF. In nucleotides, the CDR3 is TGTGCCAGTAGTATTTCTAGGGAGAATCAGCCCCAGCATTTT.

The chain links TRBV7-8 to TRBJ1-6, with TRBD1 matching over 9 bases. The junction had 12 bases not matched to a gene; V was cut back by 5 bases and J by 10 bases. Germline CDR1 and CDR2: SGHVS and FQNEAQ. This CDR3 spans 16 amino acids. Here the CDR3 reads CASSTGTGWLGSPLHF. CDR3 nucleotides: TGTGCCAGCAGCACCGGGACAGGGTGGCTGGGGTCACCCCTCCACTTT. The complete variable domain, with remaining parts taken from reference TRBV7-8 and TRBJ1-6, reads GAGVSQSPRYKVAKRGQDVALRCDPISGHVSLFWYQQALGQGPEFLTYFQNEAQLDKSGLPSDRFFAERPEGSVSTLKIQRTQQEDSAVYLCASSTGTGWLGSPLHFGNGTRLTVT.

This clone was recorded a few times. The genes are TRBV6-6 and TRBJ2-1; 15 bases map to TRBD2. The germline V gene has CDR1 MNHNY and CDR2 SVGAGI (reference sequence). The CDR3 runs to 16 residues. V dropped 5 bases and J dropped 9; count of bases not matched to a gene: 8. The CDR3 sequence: CASSPGLAGGPGEQFF. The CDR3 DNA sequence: TGTGCCAGCAGTCCCGGACTAGCGGGGGGGCCGGGTGAGCAGTTCTTC.

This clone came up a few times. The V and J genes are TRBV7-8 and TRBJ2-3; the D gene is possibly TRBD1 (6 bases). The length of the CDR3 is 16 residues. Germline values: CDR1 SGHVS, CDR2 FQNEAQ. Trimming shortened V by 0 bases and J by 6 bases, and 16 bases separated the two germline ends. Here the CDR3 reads CASSLAVGGRADTQYF. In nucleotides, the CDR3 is TGTGCCAGCAGCTTAGCGGTAGGGGGAAGGGCGGATACGCAGTATTTT.

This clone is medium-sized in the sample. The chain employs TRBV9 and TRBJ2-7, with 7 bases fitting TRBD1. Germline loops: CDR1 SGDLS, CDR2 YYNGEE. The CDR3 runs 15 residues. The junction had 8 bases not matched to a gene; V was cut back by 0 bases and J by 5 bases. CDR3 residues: CASSVAGQVPNEQYF. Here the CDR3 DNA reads TGTGCCAGCAGCGTAGCCGGACAGGTCCCCAACGAGCAGTACTTC.

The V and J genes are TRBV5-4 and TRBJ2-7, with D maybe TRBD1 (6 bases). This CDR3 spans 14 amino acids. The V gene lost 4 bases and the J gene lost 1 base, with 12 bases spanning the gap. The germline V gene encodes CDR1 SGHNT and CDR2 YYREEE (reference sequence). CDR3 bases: TGTGCCAGCAGCCGTGGACAGTATTCCTACGAGCAGTACTTC. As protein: CASSRGQYSYEQYF.

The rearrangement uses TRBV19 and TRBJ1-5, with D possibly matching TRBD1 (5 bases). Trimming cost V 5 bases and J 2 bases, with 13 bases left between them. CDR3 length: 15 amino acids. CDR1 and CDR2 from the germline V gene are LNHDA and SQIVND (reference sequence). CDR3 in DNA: TGTGCCAGTAGTCCCCTACCACAGGGCAATCAGCCCCAGCATTTT. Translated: CASSPLPQGNQPQHF.

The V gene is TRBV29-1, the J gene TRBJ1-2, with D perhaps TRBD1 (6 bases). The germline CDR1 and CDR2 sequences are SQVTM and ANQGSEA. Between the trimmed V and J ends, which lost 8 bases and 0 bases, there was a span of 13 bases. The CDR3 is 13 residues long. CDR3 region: CSTRQAPNYGYTF. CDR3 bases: TGCAGCACCCGACAGGCCCCTAACTATGGCTACACCTTC. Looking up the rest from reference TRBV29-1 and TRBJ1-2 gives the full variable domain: SAVISQKPSRDICQRGTSLTIQCQVDSQVTMMFWYRQQPGQSLTLIATANQGSEATYESGFVIDKFPISRPNLTFSTLTVSNMSPEDSSIYLCSTRQAPNYGYTFGSGTRLTVV.

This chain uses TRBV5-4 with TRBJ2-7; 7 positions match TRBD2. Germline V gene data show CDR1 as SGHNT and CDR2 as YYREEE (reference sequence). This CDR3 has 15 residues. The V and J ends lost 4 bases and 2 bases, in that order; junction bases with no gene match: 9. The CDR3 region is CASSAAERGPYEQYF. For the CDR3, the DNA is TGTGCCAGCAGCGCCGCTGAGCGGGGACCCTACGAGCAGTACTTC.

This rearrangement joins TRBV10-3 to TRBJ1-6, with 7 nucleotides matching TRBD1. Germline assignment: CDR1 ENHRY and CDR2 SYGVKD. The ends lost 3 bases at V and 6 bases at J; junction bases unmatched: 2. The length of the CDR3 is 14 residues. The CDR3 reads CAISDPGGNSPLHF. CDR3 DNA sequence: TGTGCCATCAGTGACCCAGGGGGTAATTCACCCCTCCACTTT.

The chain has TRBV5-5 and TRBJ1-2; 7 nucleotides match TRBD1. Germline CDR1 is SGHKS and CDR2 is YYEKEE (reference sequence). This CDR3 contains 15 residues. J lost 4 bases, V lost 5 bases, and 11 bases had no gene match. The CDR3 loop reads CASRPYRGDFYGYTF. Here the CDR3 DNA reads TGTGCCAGCAGACCCTACAGGGGAGACTTCTATGGCTACACCTTC.

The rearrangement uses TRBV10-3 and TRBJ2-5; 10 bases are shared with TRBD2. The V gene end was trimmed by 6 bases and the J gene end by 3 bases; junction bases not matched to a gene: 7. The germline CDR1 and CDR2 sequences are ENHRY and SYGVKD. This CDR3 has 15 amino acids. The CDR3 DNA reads TGTGCCATCAGGCAGCGGGGGGGCGTGGAAGAGACCCAGTACTTC. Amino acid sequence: CAIRQRGGVEETQYF.

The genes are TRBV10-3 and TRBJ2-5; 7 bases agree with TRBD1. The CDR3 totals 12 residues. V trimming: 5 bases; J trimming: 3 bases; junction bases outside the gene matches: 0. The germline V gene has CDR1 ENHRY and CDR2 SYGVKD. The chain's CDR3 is CAISTGEETQYF. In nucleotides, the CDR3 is TGTGCCATCAGTACAGGGGAAGAGACCCAGTACTTC.

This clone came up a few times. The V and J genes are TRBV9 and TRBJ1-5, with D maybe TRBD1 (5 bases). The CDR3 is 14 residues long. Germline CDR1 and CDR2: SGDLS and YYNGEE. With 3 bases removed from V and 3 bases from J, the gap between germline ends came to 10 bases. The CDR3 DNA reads TGTGCCAGCAGCGCTGACAGCGTCAATCAGCCCCAGCATTTT. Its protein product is CASSADSVNQPQHF.

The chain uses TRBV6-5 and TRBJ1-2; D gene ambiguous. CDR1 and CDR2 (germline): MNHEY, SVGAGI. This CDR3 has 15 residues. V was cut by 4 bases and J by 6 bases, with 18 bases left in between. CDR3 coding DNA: TGTGCCAGCAGTTCGTCGGCCGGGTTGTTAGATGGCTACACCTTC. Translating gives CASSSSAGLLDGYTF.

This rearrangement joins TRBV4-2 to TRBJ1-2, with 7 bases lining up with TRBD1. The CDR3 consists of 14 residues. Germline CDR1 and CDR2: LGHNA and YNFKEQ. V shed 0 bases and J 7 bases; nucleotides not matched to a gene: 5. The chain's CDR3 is CASSQETGDGGYTF. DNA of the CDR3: TGTGCCAGCAGCCAAGAAACAGGGGACGGTGGCTACACCTTC.

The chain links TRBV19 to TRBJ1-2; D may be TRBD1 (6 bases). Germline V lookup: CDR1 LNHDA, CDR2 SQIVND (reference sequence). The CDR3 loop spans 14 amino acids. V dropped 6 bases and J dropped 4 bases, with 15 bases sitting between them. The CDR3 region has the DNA TGTGCCAGTAGCTATAAGACAGGCCCCTATGGCTACACCTTC. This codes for CASSYKTGPYGYTF.

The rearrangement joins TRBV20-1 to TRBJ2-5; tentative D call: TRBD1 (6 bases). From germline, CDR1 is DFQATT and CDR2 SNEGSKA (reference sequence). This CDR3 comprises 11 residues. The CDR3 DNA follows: TGCGTAGGGGCAGGGGAAGAGACCCAGTACTTC. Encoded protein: CVGAGEETQYF.

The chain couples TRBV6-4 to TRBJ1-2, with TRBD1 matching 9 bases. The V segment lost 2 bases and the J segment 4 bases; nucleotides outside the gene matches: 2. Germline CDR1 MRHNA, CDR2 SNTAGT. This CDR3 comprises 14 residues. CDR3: CASSDEDRGYGYTF. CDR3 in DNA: TGTGCCAGCAGTGACGAGGACAGGGGCTATGGCTACACCTTC.

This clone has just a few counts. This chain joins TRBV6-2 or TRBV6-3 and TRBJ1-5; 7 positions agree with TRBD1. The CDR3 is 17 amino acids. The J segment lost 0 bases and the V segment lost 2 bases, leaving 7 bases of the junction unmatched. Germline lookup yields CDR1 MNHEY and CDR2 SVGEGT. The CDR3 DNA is TGTGCCAGCAGTTACGCAACCGGGACAGTTAGCAATCAGCCCCAGCATTTT. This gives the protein CASSYATGTVSNQPQHF.

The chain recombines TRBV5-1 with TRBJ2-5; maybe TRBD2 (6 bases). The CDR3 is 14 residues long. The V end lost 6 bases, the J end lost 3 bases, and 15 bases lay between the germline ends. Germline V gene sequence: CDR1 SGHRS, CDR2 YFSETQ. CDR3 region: CASKEGAVKETQYF. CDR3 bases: TGCGCCAGCAAGGAGGGAGCGGTGAAAGAGACCCAGTACTTC. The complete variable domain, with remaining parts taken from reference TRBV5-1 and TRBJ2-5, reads KAGVTQTPRYLIKTRGQQVTLSCSPISGHRSVSWYQQTPGQGLQFLFEYFSETQRNKGNFPGRFSGRQFSNSRSEMNVSTLELGDSALYLCASKEGAVKETQYFGPGTRLLVL.

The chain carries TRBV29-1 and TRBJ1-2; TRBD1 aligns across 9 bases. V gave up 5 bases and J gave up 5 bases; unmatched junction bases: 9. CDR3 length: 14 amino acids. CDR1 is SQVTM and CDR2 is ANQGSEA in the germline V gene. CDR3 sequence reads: CSVTGTGLQYGYTF. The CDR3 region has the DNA TGCAGCGTTACCGGGACAGGGTTACAGTATGGCTACACCTTC.

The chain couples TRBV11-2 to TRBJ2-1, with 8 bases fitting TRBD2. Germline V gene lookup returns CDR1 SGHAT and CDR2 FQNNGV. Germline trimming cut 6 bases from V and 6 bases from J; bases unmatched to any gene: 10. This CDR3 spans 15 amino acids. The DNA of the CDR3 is TGTGCCAGCAGACCGAGACTAGCGATCTCCAATGAGCAGTTCTTC. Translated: CASRPRLAISNEQFF. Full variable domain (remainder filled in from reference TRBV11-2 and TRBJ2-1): EAGVAQSPRYKIIEKRQSVAFWCNPISGHATLYWYQQILGQGPKLLIQFQNNGVVDDSQLPKDRFSAERLKGVDSTLKIQPAKLEDSAVYLCASRPRLAISNEQFFGPGTRLTVL.